This entry concerns a single T cell receptor (beta chain). This entry is derived from a study of blood T cell repertoires in COVID-19. Study-level background: The United States, Italy and Spain supplied acute and convalescent COVID-19 samples. T cells, B-cell-depleted T cells, or PBMCs supplied cDNA or gDNA.

The data were produced by immunoSEQ multiplex PCR, yet TCRdb's version contains in-frame clones alone and is incomplete. Of a few hundred thousand clones in the sample, roughly 87% were seen once. The receptor was derived from a woman aged 18-29 years who had recovered from COVID-19. The sample consisted of PBMCs or T cells enriched from blood (not recorded which).

This CDR3 reads CSTRSMSDTQYF. In DNA, the CDR3 is TGCAGCACCCGGTCTATGTCAGATACGCAGTATTTT. V gene TRBV29-1 combines with J gene TRBJ2-3; D is undetermined. CDR3 length equals 12 residues. The germline V and J ends were trimmed by 8 bases and 4 bases, with 13 bases remaining between them. Germline V gene lookup returns CDR1 SQVTM and CDR2 ANQGSEA.